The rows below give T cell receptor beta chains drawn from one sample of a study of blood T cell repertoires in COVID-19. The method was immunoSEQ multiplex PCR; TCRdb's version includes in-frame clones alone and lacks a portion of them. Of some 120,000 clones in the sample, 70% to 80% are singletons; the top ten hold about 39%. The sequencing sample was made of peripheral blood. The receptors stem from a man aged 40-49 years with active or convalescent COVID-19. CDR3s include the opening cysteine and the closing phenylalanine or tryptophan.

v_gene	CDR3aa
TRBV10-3	CAISGRDADTQYF
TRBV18	CASSPGVQGDEQYF
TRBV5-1	CASSQQGGPYEQYF
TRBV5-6	CASSHNRVHEQYF
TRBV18	CASSPPAGQGVFFF
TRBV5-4	CASSSGGDWGGYTF
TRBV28	CASSLIASEQFF
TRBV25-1	CASSEIQGANEKLFF
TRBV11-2	CASSTARGEKLFF
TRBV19	CASTRAGQGFSPLHF
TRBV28	CASSPLQGSYEQYF
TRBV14	CASRSGPPGYNEQFF
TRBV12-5	CASGRLAGYNEQFF
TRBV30	CAWSGLAGNEQFF
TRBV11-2	CASSLARDSGYNEQFF
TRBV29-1	CSASGEDGPLNTEAFF
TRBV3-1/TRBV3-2	CASSRSGTADEQFF
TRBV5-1	CASSSTGGTFNSPLHF
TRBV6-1	CASSERTSGRTGELFF
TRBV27	CASSLRGVTGNTIYF
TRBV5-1	CASSLSSGGSHSYEQYF
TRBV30	CAGTGRGTQYF